This T cell receptor beta chain was recovered during a study of blood T cell repertoires in COVID-19. CDR1 and CDR2 from the germline V gene are MNHNS and SASEGT. This CDR3 is 12 amino acids long. Deletions cut 6 bases from V and 4 bases from J, with 10 bases between. Here immunoSEQ multiplex PCR was the method, and the copy in TCRdb shows in-frame clones only, minus some. The sample lists fewer than 450,000 clones, about 91% occurring once. The chain combines TRBV6-1 with TRBJ2-7; D might be TRBD1 (6 bases). The sequence was collected from a woman between 50 and 59 years old with COVID-19, enrolled during active disease. The sample consisted of peripheral blood. The CDR3 sequence is CASSWDTYEQYF. DNA of the CDR3: TGTGCCAGCAGCTGGGACACTTACGAGCAGTACTTC.